This T cell receptor (beta chain) was sequenced for a study of T cells in tuberculosis. The overall study: Sequenced TCRs come from CD1B-GMM tetramer-binding T cells. In South Africa, adults with active tuberculosis were compared with IGRA-negative and latently infected IGRA-positive adolescents. Points from the study as a whole: Smaller distances to GMM-specific TCRs suggested their expansion in active tuberculosis.

Concerning this clone itself: Its antigen is undetermined.

There are 16 residues in the CDR3. Trimming at V came to 9 bases and at J to 1 base, leaving 9 bases not matched to a gene. Germline V gene sequence: CDR1 LNHDA, CDR2 SQIVND (reference sequence). Time point denoted: new active TB diagnosis, blood taken before or within 7 days of starting treatment. Clones were read by immunoSEQ multiplex PCR, and TCRdb kept only the in-frame ones, dropping some. This sample has about 38,000 clones, with around 94% found just once. The gene calls are TRBV19 and TRBJ1-5; 10 bases align to TRBD1. The specimen comprised PBMCs, sampled at tuberculosis diagnosis. This clonotype was obtained from an adult with tuberculosis. The CDR3 coding sequence is TGTGCCAGCAGGTTGTGGGACAGGGGAAGCAATCAGCCCCAGCATTTT. Protein: CASRLWDRGSNQPQHF. Using reference TRBV19 and TRBJ1-5 for the parts outside the CDR3, the full variable domain is DGGITQSPKYLFRKEGQNVTLSCEQNLNHDAMYWYRQDPGQGLRLIYYSQIVNDFQKGDIAEGYSVSREKKESFPLTVTSAQKNPTAFYLCASRLWDRGSNQPQHFGDGTRLSIL.